These 9 T cell receptor beta chains were sequenced from one sample in a study of T cell responses to AZD1222 COVID-19 vaccine. Generated by immunoSEQ multiplex PCR, the TCRdb table keeps only in-frame clones and is missing some. The sample has 95,000 to 150,000 clones, around 91% seen once. The source was peripheral blood, collected on day 0 of MenACWY control vaccination. The receptors were gathered from an adult in good health.

This rearrangement joins TRBV4-2 to TRBJ2-1; D possibly uses TRBD1 or TRBD2 (6 bases each). V lost 4 bases and J 7 bases, leaving 14 bases between the germline ends. The V gene's germline CDR1 is LGHNA and CDR2 YNFKEQ. The CDR3 has 14 residues. CDR3 coding DNA: TGTGCCAGCAGCCCCGACTTAGGGGGGAATGAGCAGTTCTTC. Translation gives CASSPDLGGNEQFF.

In this sample, this clone turned up a few times. This rearrangement joins TRBV2 to TRBJ1-2; TRBD1 might be the D (5 bases). Germline V gives CDR1 SNHLY, CDR2 FYNNEI. The V gene lost 4 bases and the J gene lost 3 bases, with 12 bases spanning the gap. This CDR3 has 14 residues. Here the CDR3 reads CASSGWGFDYGYTF. The CDR3 nucleotides are TGTGCCAGCAGTGGATGGGGGTTCGACTATGGCTACACCTTC.

V and J are TRBV5-1 and TRBJ1-2, with D uncertain. CDR1 and CDR2 from the germline V gene are SGHRS and YFSETQ. Trimming cost V 0 bases and J 7 bases, with 16 bases left between them. The CDR3 totals 15 residues. The CDR3 DNA reads TGCGCCAGCAGCTTGGCCAGAGGGCCCGGGAGTGGCTACACCTTC. This gives the protein CASSLARGPGSGYTF.

CDR3 sequence: CASSDPRGARGDTQYF. CDR3 in DNA: TGTGCCAGCAGCGACCCCAGGGGGGCACGGGGAGATACGCAGTATTTT. The chain combines TRBV6-2 or TRBV6-3 with TRBJ2-3; a possible D gene is TRBD1 (7 bases). Per germline, CDR1 MNHEY and CDR2 SVGEGT. Between the trimmed V and J ends, which lost 6 bases and 5 bases, there was a span of 21 bases. The length of the CDR3 is 16 residues.

This chain joins TRBV5-4 and TRBJ2-7; D remains ambiguous. The CDR3 contains 15 residues. Trimming shortened V by 3 bases and J by 2 bases, and 15 bases separated the two germline ends. Germline-derived CDR1 and CDR2 are SGHNT and YYREEE (reference sequence). The CDR3 DNA sequence: TGTGCCAGCAGCTATTACGAAGAGACCGCCTACGAGCAGTACTTC. Translating gives CASSYYEETAYEQYF.

The chain recombines TRBV18 with TRBJ2-2, with D hard to call. Trimming removed 0 bases from V and 4 bases from J, with 6 bases in between. The germline gives CDR1 KGHSH, CDR2 LQKENI. The CDR3 contains 14 residues. The CDR3 here is CASSPPTVTGELFF. CDR3 in DNA: TGTGCCAGCTCACCACCGACCGTCACCGGGGAGCTGTTTTTT.

The chain joins TRBV29-1 to TRBJ1-3; D might be TRBD1 (5 bases). The germline V gene has CDR1 SQVTM and CDR2 ANQGSEA. V lost 4 bases to trimming and J lost 4 bases, with 8 bases between them. This CDR3 is 12 amino acids long. In DNA form, the CDR3 reads TGCAGCGTTGCACAGGAAGGAAACACCATATATTTT. Protein product: CSVAQEGNTIYF.

This clone was detected only once. V gene TRBV6-5 combines with J gene TRBJ2-5; 8 bases line up with TRBD2. The CDR3 contains 14 residues. J lost 6 bases, V lost 1 base, and 4 bases had no gene match. Germline V gene lookup returns CDR1 MNHEY and CDR2 SVGAGI. CDR3 in amino acids: CASSYFGGGKTQYF. In DNA form, the CDR3 reads TGTGCCAGCAGTTACTTCGGGGGGGGGAAGACCCAGTACTTC.

V and J are TRBV7-8 and TRBJ2-2, with D uncertain. This CDR3 comprises 16 residues. Germline values: CDR1 SGHVS, CDR2 FQNEAQ. Trimming pared 5 bases from V and 6 bases from J, leaving 19 bases between. CDR3 region: CASSPSRNTQPGELFF. The CDR3 DNA reads TGTGCCAGCAGCCCAAGCAGAAACACCCAACCCGGGGAGCTGTTTTTT.